This T cell receptor (beta chain) was documented in a study of blood T cells in healthy people across ages. Regarding the study as a whole: Donor CMV status, an unknown factor, possibly confounded changes in expanded clonotypes. Both higher diversity and more naive CD4+ cells marked long-lived donors when set against aged donors.

The V and J ends lost 6 bases and 1 base respectively, with 15 bases between them. Germline-derived CDR1 and CDR2 are SNHLY and FYNNEI. The CDR3 has 15 residues. In regard to this clonotype: Its target is unknown.

The sample, about 10 milliliters of peripheral blood, was drawn from each donor. The second PCR ran about 6 to 12 cycles with a sample-barcoded 5' primer and J-beta primers. All samples gave at least 3 million CDR3-containing paired-end reads. Each CDR3 protein is one row after TCRdb ran MiXCR on the 5' RACE reads. There are just over 1 million distinct CDR3 sequences in the sample; roughly 45% occur only once, and over 15% lies in the top ten. The chain uses TRBV2 and TRBJ1-1; D is perhaps TRBD1 (5 bases). The clonotype was recovered from an older woman in good health. Source material: blood. CDR3 loop: CASRPDRSGNTEAFF. In DNA form, the CDR3 reads TGTGCCAGCAGGCCCGACAGATCGGGGAACACTGAAGCTTTCTTT.